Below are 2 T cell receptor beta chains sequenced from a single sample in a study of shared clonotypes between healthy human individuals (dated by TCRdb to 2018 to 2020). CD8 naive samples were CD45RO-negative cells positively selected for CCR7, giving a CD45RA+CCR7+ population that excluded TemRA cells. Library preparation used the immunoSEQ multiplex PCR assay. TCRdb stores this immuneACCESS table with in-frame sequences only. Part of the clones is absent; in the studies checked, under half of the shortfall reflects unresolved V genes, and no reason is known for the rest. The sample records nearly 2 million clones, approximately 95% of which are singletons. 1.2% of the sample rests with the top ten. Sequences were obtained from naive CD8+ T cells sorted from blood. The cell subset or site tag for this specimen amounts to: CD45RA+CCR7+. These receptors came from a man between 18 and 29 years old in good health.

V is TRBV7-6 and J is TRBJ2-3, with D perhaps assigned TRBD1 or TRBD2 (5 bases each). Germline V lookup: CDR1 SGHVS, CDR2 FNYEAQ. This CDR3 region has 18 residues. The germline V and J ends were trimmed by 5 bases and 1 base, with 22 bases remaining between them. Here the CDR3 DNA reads TGTGCCAGCAGCCCCGGGGAACCCCGGGACGGAGGCACAGATACGCAGTATTTT. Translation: CASSPGEPRDGGTDTQYF.

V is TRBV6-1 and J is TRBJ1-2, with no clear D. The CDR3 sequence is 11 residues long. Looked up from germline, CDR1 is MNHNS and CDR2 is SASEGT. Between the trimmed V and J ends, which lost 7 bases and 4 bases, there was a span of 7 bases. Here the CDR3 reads CASNSGYGYTF. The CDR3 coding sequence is TGTGCCAGCAACTCAGGCTATGGCTACACCTTC.